The present TCR beta chain was sequenced within a study of T-cell memory formation after mild COVID-19. Overall study results and limits: The study found balanced CD4/CD8 in clones contracting day 15 to 85 and a CD4+ lean in later expanders. Prior to infection, memory already included some responding clones, suggesting cross-reactive memory joined.

Looked up from germline, CDR1 is SGHVS and CDR2 is FNYEAQ. Trimming cost V 4 bases and J 5 bases; bases outside gene matches: 5. The CDR3 consists of 15 residues. As regards this clonotype: The antigen is not known.

One entry per CDR3 protein results from TCRdb running MiXCR on the 5' RACE reads. The data show 170,000 or so distinct CDR3 sequences, with 20% to 25% seen just once and around 23% held by the top ten. This sequence joins TRBV7-6 and TRBJ2-5, with TRBD1 identical over 12 bases. The receptor's source is an adult woman who had mild COVID-19 (a few samples of this study predate the infection). Cell type and time point are not known. The specimen was PBMCs or a T cell subset sorted from them (not recorded which). This chain's CDR3 is CASSSGTGGMETQYF. The CDR3, as DNA: TGTGCCAGCAGCTCGGGGACAGGGGGCATGGAGACCCAGTACTTC. The full variable domain, in which reference TRBV7-6 and TRBJ2-5 provide the parts outside the CDR3, is GAGVSQSPRYKVTKRGQDVALRCDPISGHVSLYWYRQALGQGPEFLTYFNYEAQQDKSGLPNDRFSAERPEGSISTLTIQRTEQRDSAMYRCASSSGTGGMETQYFGPGTRLLVL.